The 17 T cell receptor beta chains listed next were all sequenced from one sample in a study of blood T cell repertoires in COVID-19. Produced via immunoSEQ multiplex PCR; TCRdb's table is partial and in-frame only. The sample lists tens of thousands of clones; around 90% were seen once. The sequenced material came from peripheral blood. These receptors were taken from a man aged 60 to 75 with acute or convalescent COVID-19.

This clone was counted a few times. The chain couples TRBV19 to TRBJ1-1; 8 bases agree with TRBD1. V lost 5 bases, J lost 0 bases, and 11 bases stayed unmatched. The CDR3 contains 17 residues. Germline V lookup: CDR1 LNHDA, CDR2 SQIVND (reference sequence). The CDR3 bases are TGTGCCAGTAGTTCGCGACAGGGGCGAGGCATGAACACTGAAGCTTTCTTT. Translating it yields CASSSRQGRGMNTEAFF.

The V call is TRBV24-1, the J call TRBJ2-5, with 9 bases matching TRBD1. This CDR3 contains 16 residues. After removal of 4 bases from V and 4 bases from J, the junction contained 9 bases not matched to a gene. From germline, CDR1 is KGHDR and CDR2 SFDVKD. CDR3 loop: CATSERRTGVTETQYF. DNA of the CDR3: TGTGCCACCAGTGAACGAAGGACAGGGGTGACAGAGACCCAGTACTTC.

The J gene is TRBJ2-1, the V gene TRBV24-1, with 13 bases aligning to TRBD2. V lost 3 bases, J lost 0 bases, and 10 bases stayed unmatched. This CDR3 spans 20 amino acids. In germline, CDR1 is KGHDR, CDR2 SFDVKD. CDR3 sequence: CATSDRPGLAGTSSYNEQFF. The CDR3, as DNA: TGTGCCACCAGTGATCGGCCGGGACTAGCGGGAACGTCCTCCTACAATGAGCAGTTCTTC.

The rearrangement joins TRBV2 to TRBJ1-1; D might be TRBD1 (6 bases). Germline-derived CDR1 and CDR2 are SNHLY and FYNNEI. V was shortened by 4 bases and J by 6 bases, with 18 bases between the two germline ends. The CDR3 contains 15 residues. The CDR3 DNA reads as TGTGCCAGCAGTGTTCGGGGCAGGGCAGGGGCTGAAGCTTTCTTT. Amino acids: CASSVRGRAGAEAFF.

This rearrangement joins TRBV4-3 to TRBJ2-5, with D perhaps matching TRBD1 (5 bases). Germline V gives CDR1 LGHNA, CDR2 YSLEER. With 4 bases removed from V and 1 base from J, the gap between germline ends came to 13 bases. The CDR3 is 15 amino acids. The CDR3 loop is CASSLQTGPQETQYF. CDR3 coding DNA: TGCGCCAGCAGCCTCCAAACAGGCCCCCAAGAGACCCAGTACTTC.

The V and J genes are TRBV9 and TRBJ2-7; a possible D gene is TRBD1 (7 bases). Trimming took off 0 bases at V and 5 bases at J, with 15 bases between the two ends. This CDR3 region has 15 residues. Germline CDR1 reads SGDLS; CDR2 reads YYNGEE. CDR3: CASSVDGQGGHEQYF. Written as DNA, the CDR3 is TGTGCCAGCAGCGTAGATGGGCAGGGGGGACACGAGCAGTACTTC.

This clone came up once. This CDR3 is CASSLDSGSLGGEQYF. Written as DNA, the CDR3 is TGTGCCAGCAGCTTAGACAGCGGGTCGCTCGGAGGCGAGCAGTACTTC. V and J are TRBV7-2 and TRBJ2-7; a weak D match, TRBD2 (6 bases). Trimming removed 1 base at V and 6 bases at J, with 19 bases between. CDR3 size: 16 residues. Per germline, CDR1 SGHTA and CDR2 FQGNSA.

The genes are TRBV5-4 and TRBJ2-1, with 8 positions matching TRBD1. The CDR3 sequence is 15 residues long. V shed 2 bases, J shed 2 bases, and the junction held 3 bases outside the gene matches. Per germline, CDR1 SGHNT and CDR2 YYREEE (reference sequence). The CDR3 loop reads CASSFPDRAYNEQFF. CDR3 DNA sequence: TGTGCCAGCAGCTTCCCGGACAGGGCCTACAATGAGCAGTTCTTC.

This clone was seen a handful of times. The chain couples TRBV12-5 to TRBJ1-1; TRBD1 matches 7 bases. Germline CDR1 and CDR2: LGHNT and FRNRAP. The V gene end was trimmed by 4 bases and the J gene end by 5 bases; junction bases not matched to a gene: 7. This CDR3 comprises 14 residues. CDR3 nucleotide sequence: TGTGCTAGTGGTTCCGAACAGGGGATGACTGAAGCTTTCTTT. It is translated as CASGSEQGMTEAFF.

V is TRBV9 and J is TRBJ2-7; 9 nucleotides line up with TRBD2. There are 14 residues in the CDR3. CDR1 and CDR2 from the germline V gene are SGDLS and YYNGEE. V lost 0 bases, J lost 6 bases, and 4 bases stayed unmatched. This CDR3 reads CASSVGSGGPEQYF. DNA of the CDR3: TGTGCCAGCAGCGTAGGGAGCGGGGGGCCCGAGCAGTACTTC.

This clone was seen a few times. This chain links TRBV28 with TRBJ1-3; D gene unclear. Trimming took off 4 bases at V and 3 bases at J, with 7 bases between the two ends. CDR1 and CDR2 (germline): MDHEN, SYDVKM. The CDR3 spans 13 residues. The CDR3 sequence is CASSSYGGNTIYF. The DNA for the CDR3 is TGTGCCAGCAGTTCCTATGGTGGAAACACCATATATTTT.

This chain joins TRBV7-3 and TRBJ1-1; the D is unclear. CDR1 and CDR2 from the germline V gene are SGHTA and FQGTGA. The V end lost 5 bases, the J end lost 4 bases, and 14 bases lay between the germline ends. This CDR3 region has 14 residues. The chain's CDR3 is CASSLVRVGTEAFF. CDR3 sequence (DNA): TGTGCCAGCAGCCTCGTGAGGGTGGGCACTGAAGCTTTCTTT.

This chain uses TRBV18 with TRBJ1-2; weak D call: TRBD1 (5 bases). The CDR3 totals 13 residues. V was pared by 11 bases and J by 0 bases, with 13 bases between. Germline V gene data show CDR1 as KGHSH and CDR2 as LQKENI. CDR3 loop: CAGTTGTNYGYTF. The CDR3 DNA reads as TGTGCCGGCACTACAGGAACTAACTATGGCTACACCTTC.

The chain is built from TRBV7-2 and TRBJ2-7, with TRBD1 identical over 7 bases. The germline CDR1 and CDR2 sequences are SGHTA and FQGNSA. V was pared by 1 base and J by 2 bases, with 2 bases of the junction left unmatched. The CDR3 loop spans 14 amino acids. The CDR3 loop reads CASSLGDSTYEQYF. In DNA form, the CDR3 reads TGTGCCAGCAGCTTAGGGGACAGTACCTACGAGCAGTACTTC.

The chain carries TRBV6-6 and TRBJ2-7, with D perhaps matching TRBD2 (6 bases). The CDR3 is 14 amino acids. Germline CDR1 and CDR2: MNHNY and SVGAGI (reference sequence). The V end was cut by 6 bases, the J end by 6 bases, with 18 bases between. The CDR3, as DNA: TGTGCCAGCAGCCACCGGGACTCCCCGAGCGAGCAGTACTTC. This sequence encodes CASSHRDSPSEQYF.

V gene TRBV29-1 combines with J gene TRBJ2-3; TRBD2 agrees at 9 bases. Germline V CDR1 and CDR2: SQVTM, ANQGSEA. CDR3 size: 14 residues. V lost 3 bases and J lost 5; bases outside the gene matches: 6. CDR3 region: CSVDGLAPGDTQYF. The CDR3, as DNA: TGCAGCGTTGACGGACTAGCGCCGGGAGATACGCAGTATTTT.

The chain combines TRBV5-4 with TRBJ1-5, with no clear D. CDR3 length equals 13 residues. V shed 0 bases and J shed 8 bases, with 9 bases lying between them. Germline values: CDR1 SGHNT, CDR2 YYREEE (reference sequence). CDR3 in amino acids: CASSLAGGEPQHF. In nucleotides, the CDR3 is TGTGCCAGCAGCTTGGCCGGCGGCGAGCCCCAGCATTTT.